This T cell receptor (beta chain) was observed in a study of post-analysis software for immune sequencing data. Study information: Relapsing-remitting, secondary progressive and progressive-relapsing courses of multiple sclerosis were included.

Study-wide points: Patients used roughly five TRBV segments, including TRBV5-6, TRBV5-1 and TRBV20-1, more often than controls. Compared against controls, patients with multiple sclerosis displayed significantly lower normalized Chao1 diversity. F-measure co-clustering was strong for batch-matched samples.

This clonotype was found a few times. Its antigen remains unknown. CDR3 length equals 14 residues. V shed 1 base, J shed 7 bases, and the junction held 5 bases outside the gene matches. The TCR beta cDNA libraries carried unique molecular identifiers. T cells, roughly 0.95 to 10 million of them, yielded some 540,000 cDNA molecules. TCRdb passed the PCR reads through MiXCR, listing each CDR3 protein once. Among approximately 360,000 distinct CDR3 sequences, less than 35% were seen once, and the ten largest hold 13%. Sample: blood. The chain links TRBV12-3 or TRBV12-4 to TRBJ1-2, with 8 bases identical to TRBD1. This receptor was taken from a girl aged 5 to 17 with multiple sclerosis. CDR3 bases: TGTGCCAGCAGTTTAGGAACAGGGGGGGTTGGCTACACCTTC. Translating it yields CASSLGTGGVGYTF.